This passage covers 26 T cell receptor beta chains from one sample sequenced in a study of vaccination and CD4 T cells after COVID-19. At the Johns Hopkins FTIC core, DNA taken from cultured CD4+ T cells was sequenced by way of the Oncomine TCR Beta short-read assay. Someone extracted genomic DNA from cultured CD4+ T cells. In TCRdb, the PCR reads were re-called with MiXCR into one record per CDR3 protein. The table includes 8,500 to 13,000 distinct CDR3 sequences, roughly 28% detected once. Their specific antigens are unknown. The treatment here: roughly 11-day PBMC culture with coronavirus spike peptide pools or control peptides (ViraFEST assay). These CD4+ T cells came from an unexposed donor, sampled before the COVID-19 pandemic (2011-2018). What was sequenced was CD4+ T cells from blood, cultured in vitro. The receptors shown here come from a human donor in good health.

The rearrangement links TRBV7-2 to TRBJ2-3; 8 bases match TRBD2. CDR1 is SGHTA, CDR2 FQGNSA, per germline. The ends lost 5 bases at V and 4 bases at J; junction bases unmatched: 14. The CDR3 contains 17 residues. CDR3 sequence: CASSPTGGGPPPDTQYF. The CDR3 region has the DNA TGTGCCAGCAGCCCCACGGGAGGGGGGCCCCCACCAGATACGCAGTATTTT.

V is TRBV20-1 and J is TRBJ2-7, with TRBD2 as a possible D gene (6 bases). CDR3 size: 16 residues. Germline CDR1 and CDR2: DFQATT and SNEGSKA (reference sequence). V was cut by 2 bases and J by 5 bases, with 22 bases left in between. The CDR3 nucleotides are TGCAGTGCTAGAAACCCCCGGCGCGGGATTTCCCACGAGCAGTACTTC. It translates to CSARNPRRGISHEQYF.

This clonotype ranks as medium-sized. This chain's CDR3 is CASSGPGLGDSPLHF. CDR3 coding DNA: TGTGCCAGCAGCGGACCGGGACTTGGGGATTCACCCCTCCACTTT. This chain joins TRBV7-8 and TRBJ1-6, with TRBD1 as a possible D gene (5 bases). V lost 5 bases, J lost 8 bases, and 16 bases lay in between. This CDR3 contains 15 residues. CDR1 and CDR2 (germline): SGHVS, FQNEAQ.

This chain uses TRBV20-1 with TRBJ2-2; 7 positions match TRBD2. Germline lookup yields CDR1 DFQATT and CDR2 SNEGSKA (reference sequence). This CDR3 is built from 16 residues. Trimming took 0 bases from V and 7 from J; bases not matched to a gene: 11. This CDR3 is CSARDPGGSRFGELFF. The CDR3 DNA reads TGCAGTGCTAGAGATCCGGGCGGGAGCCGTTTCGGGGAGCTGTTTTTT.

This clonotype was counted a few times. V is TRBV6-5 and J is TRBJ2-2; D unclear. CDR3 length: 15 amino acids. V was cut by 2 bases and J by 4 bases, with 11 bases left in between. Germline values: CDR1 MNHEY, CDR2 SVGAGI. CDR3 DNA: TGTGCCAGCAGTTACGATGGAGTCGGCACCGGGGAGCTGTTTTTT. This encodes CASSYDGVGTGELFF.

The J gene is TRBJ1-2, the V gene TRBV6-1, with TRBD1 matching over 12 bases. The CDR3 covers 15 residues. Unmatched junction bases numbered 6, after V lost 6 bases and J lost 4 bases. Germline CDR1 is MNHNS and CDR2 is SASEGT. The CDR3 DNA reads TGTGCCAGCAGCCCCGGGACAGGGGGCTTCTATGGCTACACCTTC. Encoded protein: CASSPGTGGFYGYTF.

In the case of this clonotype: Its ends do not fully match the called genes, so a read error is possible. This chain links TRBV5-4 with TRBJ1-2; 8 bases are a match to TRBD1. The CDR3 runs to 14 residues. Germline V gene data show CDR1 as SGHNT and CDR2 as YYREEE (reference sequence). CDR3: CVSSSLAGGRGYTF. The CDR3 nucleotides are TGTGTCAGCAGCTCCTTGGCAGGGGGCAGGGGCTACACCTTC.

There are a few counts of this clonotype. V usage is TRBV7-6 and J usage is TRBJ2-6; 7 positions agree with TRBD2. Losses at the gene ends were 1 base for V and 2 bases for J; bases not matched to a gene: 11. Germline V lookup: CDR1 SGHVS, CDR2 FNYEAQ. CDR3 size: 19 residues. The CDR3 DNA reads as TGTGCCAGCAGCTTAGTCCTGGGGGGAGGGCCAACTGGGGCCAACGTCCTGACTTTC. As protein: CASSLVLGGGPTGANVLTF.

This clonotype appeared a few times. The chain employs TRBV20-1 and TRBJ1-2, with no clear D. CDR1 and CDR2 from the germline V gene are DFQATT and SNEGSKA (reference sequence). This CDR3 contains 11 residues. V gave up 7 bases and J gave up 6 bases, with 12 bases separating them. CDR3 in DNA: TGCAGTGTAGGAGAGGGAGATGGCTACACCTTC. This translates into CSVGEGDGYTF.

This chain joins TRBV30 and TRBJ1-5; D not resolved. This CDR3 has 15 residues. Looked up from germline, CDR1 is GTSNPN and CDR2 is SVGIG (reference sequence). Trimming cost V 2 bases and J 3 bases, with 14 bases left between them. This chain's CDR3 is CAWSPIGGSNQPQHF. The CDR3 region has the DNA TGTGCCTGGAGTCCCATCGGAGGTTCCAATCAGCCCCAGCATTTT.

This clonotype was picked up a small number of times. The rearrangement links TRBV20-1 to TRBJ2-1; no reliable D call. The CDR3 runs to 14 residues. Germline V gene sequence: CDR1 DFQATT, CDR2 SNEGSKA (reference sequence). V lost 0 bases and J lost 5, with 11 bases in between. For the CDR3, the DNA is TGCAGTGCTAGAGATCCGAATGTTAACAATGAGCAGTTCTTC. Amino acid sequence: CSARDPNVNNEQFF.

This clonotype appeared a few times. The chain has TRBV30 and TRBJ1-2, with unresolved D. Germline CDR1 reads GTSNPN; CDR2 reads SVGIG (reference sequence). V was pared by 1 base and J by 3 bases, with 9 bases between. The CDR3 consists of 13 residues. The CDR3 here is CAWSEGFDYGYTF. CDR3 sequence (DNA): TGTGCCTGGAGTGAGGGTTTCGACTATGGCTACACCTTC.

This clonotype was found a few times. The chain uses TRBV7-2 and TRBJ2-5; 11 bases are a match to TRBD2. Germline-derived CDR1 and CDR2 are SGHTA and FQGNSA. The CDR3 sequence is 14 residues long. Trimming cost V 6 bases and J 2 bases; bases outside gene matches: 2. The CDR3 sequence: CASRRLAGQETQYF. CDR3 bases: TGTGCCAGCAGGCGACTAGCGGGGCAAGAGACCCAGTACTTC.

This clonotype was observed a few times. This chain uses TRBV20-1 with TRBJ2-5, with 10 bases that match TRBD2. Germline CDR1 DFQATT, CDR2 SNEGSKA (reference sequence). The CDR3 loop spans 14 amino acids. The junction had 5 bases not matched to a gene; V was cut back by 2 bases and J by 5 bases. The CDR3: CSARLAGVGETQYF. The CDR3 DNA sequence: TGCAGTGCTAGACTAGCGGGAGTGGGTGAGACCCAGTACTTC.

This clonotype appeared a few times. The rearrangement joins TRBV20-1 to TRBJ2-7, with 10 bases lining up with TRBD1. Unmatched junction bases numbered 10, after V lost 3 bases and J lost 2 bases. This CDR3 has 16 residues. Looked up from germline, CDR1 is DFQATT and CDR2 is SNEGSKA (reference sequence). The CDR3 region has the DNA TGCAGTGCTAGTGGGGCTAGGACAGGGGGGACCTACGAGCAGTACTTC. It specifies CSASGARTGGTYEQYF.

This clonotype was seen only a few times. The chain couples TRBV7-2 to TRBJ1-6; 10 bases are a match to TRBD1. Germline V CDR1 and CDR2: SGHTA, FQGNSA. J gave up 10 bases and V 1 base, and 7 bases lay outside the gene matches. This CDR3 contains 16 residues. CDR3 amino acids: CASSLVQTGGLSPLHF. The CDR3 DNA is TGTGCCAGCAGCTTAGTTCAGACAGGGGGCTTATCACCCCTCCACTTT. The variable domain in full, completed from reference TRBV7-2 and TRBJ1-6, reads GAGVSQSPSNKVTEKGKDVELRCDPISGHTALYWYRQSLGQGLEFLIYFQGNSAPDKSGLPSDRFSAERTGGSVSTLTIQRTQQEDSAVYLCASSLVQTGGLSPLHFGNGTRLTVT.

The sample holds a few counts of this clonotype. The rearrangement joins TRBV20-1 to TRBJ2-3, with a tentative D call TRBD2 (6 bases). CDR3 length: 14 amino acids. Looked up from germline, CDR1 is DFQATT and CDR2 is SNEGSKA (reference sequence). Trimming took 5 bases from V and 0 from J, leaving 12 bases between them. CDR3 DNA: TGCAGTGCTTGGACTATAACTAGCACAGATACGCAGTATTTT. Translation gives CSAWTITSTDTQYF.

The chain has TRBV20-1 and TRBJ2-3; D not resolved. Germline CDR1 DFQATT, CDR2 SNEGSKA (reference sequence). The CDR3 spans 13 residues. Trimming cost V 1 base and J 7 bases, with 12 bases left between them. The CDR3 DNA reads TGCAGTGCTAGAGGTCCACAGCTTCATACGCAGTATTTT. This codes for CSARGPQLHTQYF.

The genes are TRBV7-2 and TRBJ2-4; TRBD2 aligns across 16 bases. Germline V lookup: CDR1 SGHTA, CDR2 FQGNSA. V lost 4 bases and J lost 9; bases outside the gene matches: 15. The CDR3 sequence is 19 residues long. The CDR3 reads CASSYRGTGTSGREAIQYF. In nucleotides, the CDR3 is TGTGCCAGCAGCTATAGGGGAACCGGGACTAGCGGGAGGGAGGCCATTCAGTACTTC.

The V call is TRBV28, the J call TRBJ2-7, with TRBD2 matching 7 bases. V lost 6 bases, J lost 3 bases, and 14 bases stayed unmatched. The CDR3 extends over 16 amino acids. Germline V gene sequence: CDR1 MDHEN, CDR2 SYDVKM. In DNA, the CDR3 is TGTGCCAGCAGCTCCCCAACCGGGGAGGGGTACTACGAGCAGTACTTC. Protein product: CASSSPTGEGYYEQYF.

V is TRBV12-3 or TRBV12-4 and J is TRBJ2-7; possibly TRBD2 for D (7 bases). The CDR3 spans 15 residues. Trimming took 7 bases from V and 2 from J, leaving 18 bases between them. The CDR3 sequence is CASTHWGRGPYEQYF. The CDR3, as DNA: TGTGCCAGCACCCATTGGGGGCGGGGGCCCTACGAGCAGTACTTC.

This chain uses TRBV7-2 with TRBJ2-2; 7 bases map to TRBD2. The trim removed 2 bases at V and 7 bases at J, leaving 10 bases unmatched. The CDR3 is 16 residues long. Germline-derived CDR1 and CDR2 are SGHTA and FQGNSA. The CDR3 here is CASSLSGRAANGELFF. CDR3 sequence (DNA): TGTGCCAGCAGCTTAAGTGGGAGGGCGGCGAACGGGGAGCTGTTTTTT.

There are a few counts of this clonotype. The chain uses TRBV20-1 and TRBJ2-3; D is uncertain. The germline V gene has CDR1 DFQATT and CDR2 SNEGSKA (reference sequence). This CDR3 has 14 residues. V was trimmed by 5 bases and J by 1 base, leaving 13 bases between them. CDR3 sequence (DNA): TGCAGTGCTTTGAGGTACATGGGCACAGATACGCAGTATTTT. Its translation: CSALRYMGTDTQYF.

The CDR3 region has the DNA TGTGCCAGCAGGTCAGGGGATTTCGACTACAATGAGCAGTTCTTC. Residues: CASRSGDFDYNEQFF. This chain uses TRBV6-2 or TRBV6-3 with TRBJ2-1; tentative D call: TRBD1 (6 bases). This CDR3 comprises 15 residues. V lost 6 bases, J lost 3 bases, and 15 bases lay in between. Germline V CDR1 and CDR2: MNHEY, SVGEGT.

This clonotype was seen more than once but under ten times. The chain is built from TRBV6-1 and TRBJ2-7, with D maybe TRBD2 (6 bases). Trimming cost V 6 bases and J 3 bases, with 12 bases left between them. The length of the CDR3 is 13 residues. Germline V CDR1 and CDR2: MNHNS, SASEGT. CDR3 DNA: TGTGCCAGCAGGGAGGGACGGATCTACGAGCAGTACTTC. It translates to CASREGRIYEQYF.

This clonotype has a handful of counts. This chain uses TRBV6-1 with TRBJ2-1, with D unresolved. This CDR3 has 14 residues. Germline lookup yields CDR1 MNHNS and CDR2 SASEGT. Trimming took 8 bases from V and 3 from J, leaving 14 bases between them. The CDR3 DNA follows: TGTGCCAGCTCCGCGACACAATACTACAATGAGCAGTTCTTC. Protein sequence: CASSATQYYNEQFF.